These 8 T cell receptor beta chains came from one sample sequenced in a study of Graves' ophthalmopathy and Graves' hyperthyroidism. Amplification of the TCR beta CDR3 regions used RNA transcripts (as template). The authors performed first-round RT-PCR with HTBI primers and then a second-round multiplex PCR. TCRdb fed the multiplex PCR reads into MiXCR, producing one record per CDR3 protein. The data show under 250,000 distinct CDR3 sequences, over 25% seen once. The sequenced material came from peripheral blood. The source is a man aged 50-59 years with Graves' ophthalmopathy.

This clonotype was counted at least ten times. The rearrangement links TRBV29-1 to TRBJ1-1, with 9 bases identical to TRBD1. CDR3 length: 14 residues. Germline V gene data show CDR1 as SQVTM and CDR2 as ANQGSEA. V was clipped by 4 bases and J by 4 bases; unmatched bases: 7. CDR3 nucleotides: TGCAGCGTTGTTTACGGGACAGGGCCCACTGAAGCTTTCTTT. This codes for CSVVYGTGPTEAFF. Supplemented by reference TRBV29-1 and TRBJ1-1, the full variable domain reads SAVISQKPSRDICQRGTSLTIQCQVDSQVTMMFWYRQQPGQSLTLIATANQGSEATYESGFVIDKFPISRPNLTFSTLTVSNMSPEDSSIYLCSVVYGTGPTEAFFGQGTRLTVV.

This clonotype was recorded at least ten times. V is TRBV10-1 and J is TRBJ1-1; TRBD1 is a possible D gene (6 bases). V dropped 0 bases and J dropped 7 bases, with 15 bases sitting between them. CDR1 and CDR2 (germline): WNHNN, SYGVQD (reference sequence). This CDR3 is 15 amino acids long. The CDR3 sequence: CASSESLLGAVEAFF. The CDR3 nucleotides are TGCGCCAGCAGTGAGTCGTTGCTGGGGGCCGTTGAAGCTTTCTTT.

The chain employs TRBV28 and TRBJ1-2, with unresolved D. Trimming pared 5 bases from V and 2 bases from J, leaving 12 bases between. Germline CDR1 reads MDHEN; CDR2 reads SYDVKM. The length of the CDR3 is 14 residues. In DNA, the CDR3 is TGTGCCAGCAGTCTAAGTCCCACCAACTATGGCTACACCTTC. It specifies CASSLSPTNYGYTF.

This clonotype has ten or more counts. This chain links TRBV28 with TRBJ2-7; D is possibly TRBD1 or TRBD2 (5 bases each). This CDR3 spans 15 amino acids. Germline CDR1 reads MDHEN; CDR2 reads SYDVKM. V dropped 3 bases and J dropped 0 bases, with 12 bases sitting between them. CDR3: CASSFRAEGSYEQYF. DNA of the CDR3: TGTGCCAGCAGTTTCAGGGCAGAGGGCTCCTACGAGCAGTACTTC.

This chain connects TRBV6-5 to TRBJ2-2; D perhaps matches TRBD1 (5 bases). Trimming pared 0 bases from V and 3 bases from J, leaving 14 bases between. In germline, CDR1 is MNHEY, CDR2 SVGAGI. The CDR3 length is 17 residues. The CDR3 DNA reads TGTGCCAGCAGTTACTCGTTGCAGGGTTTTGACACCGGGGAGCTGTTTTTT. Protein sequence: CASSYSLQGFDTGELFF.

This clonotype was recorded at least ten times. The V and J genes are TRBV7-8 and TRBJ1-3, with D hard to call. Germline CDR1 reads SGHVS; CDR2 reads FQNEAQ. V was cut by 6 bases and J by 1 base, with 13 bases left in between. The CDR3 contains 15 residues. The CDR3 DNA sequence: TGTGCCAGCAGTACTAGGATAGCTTCTGGAAACACCATATATTTT. Protein product: CASSTRIASGNTIYF.

This clonotype was observed at least ten times. This chain joins TRBV25-1 and TRBJ1-2; 9 bases map to TRBD1. The junction had 7 bases not matched to a gene; V was cut back by 7 bases and J by 4 bases. The CDR3 has 14 amino acids. The germline V gene has CDR1 MGHDK and CDR2 SYGVNS. The CDR3 DNA follows: TGTGCCAGCACCTCGGGACAGGGAATCTATGGCTACACCTTC. This sequence encodes CASTSGQGIYGYTF.

This clonotype was seen repeatedly, ten times or more. This sequence joins TRBV5-1 and TRBJ2-5; possibly TRBD2 for D (5 bases). Trimming pared 0 bases from V and 3 bases from J, leaving 12 bases between. The CDR3 runs to 15 residues. Germline V CDR1 and CDR2: SGHRS, YFSETQ. The CDR3 loop is CASSLAGGLEETQYF. The DNA for the CDR3 is TGCGCCAGCAGCTTGGCCGGAGGACTCGAAGAGACCCAGTACTTC. The complete variable domain, with remaining parts taken from reference TRBV5-1 and TRBJ2-5, reads KAGVTQTPRYLIKTRGQQVTLSCSPISGHRSVSWYQQTPGQGLQFLFEYFSETQRNKGNFPGRFSGRQFSNSRSEMNVSTLELGDSALYLCASSLAGGLEETQYFGPGTRLLVL.